This entry lists 25 T cell receptor beta chains sequenced from one sample in a study of shared clonotypes between healthy human individuals. Repertoires were generated with immunoSEQ multiplex PCR, while TCRdb's copy carries only in-frame clones and drops some. This sample yields about 960,000 clones, of which about three quarters are seen a single time; roughly 1.5% belongs to the top ten. Sample: memory CD4+ T cells sorted from blood. As to subset: CD45RA-negative fraction. The receptors originated from a man between 18 and 29 years old in good health.

The rearrangement joins TRBV2 to TRBJ1-4; no firm D call. The CDR3 runs 17 residues. V lost 4 bases to trimming and J lost 5 bases, with 20 bases between them. Germline assignment: CDR1 SNHLY and CDR2 FYNNEI. The CDR3 region is CASSGPFGSRENEKLFF. The CDR3 DNA is TGTGCCAGCAGTGGCCCGTTTGGTAGTCGGGAAAATGAAAAACTGTTTTTT.

Of note for this clone: A much larger clone differs by one base, so this may be a read error. This sequence joins TRBV30 and TRBJ1-1; D gene uncertain. Germline V gene sequence: CDR1 GTSNPN, CDR2 SVGIG (reference sequence). The CDR3 is made up of 15 amino acids. The CDR3 DNA reads TGTGCCTGGAGTGTTTCTTCCACCATGAACACTGGAGCTTTCTTT. This sequence encodes CAWSVSSTMNTGAFF. The full variable domain, its missing parts supplied by reference TRBV30 and TRBJ1-1, is SQTIHQWPATLVQPVGSPLSLECTVEGTSNPNLYWYRQAAGRGLQLLFYSVGIGQISSEVPQNLSASRPQDRQFILSSKKLLLSDSGFYLCAWSVSSTMNTGAFFGQGTRLTVV.

V usage is TRBV25-1 and J usage is TRBJ1-5; 8 nucleotides line up with TRBD1. CDR3 length: 16 amino acids. After removal of 5 bases from V and 9 bases from J, the junction contained 15 bases not matched to a gene. Germline CDR1 and CDR2: MGHDK and SYGVNS. The CDR3 protein is CASSPGTGDWQSPQHF. DNA of the CDR3: TGTGCCAGCAGTCCCGGGACAGGCGACTGGCAATCGCCCCAGCATTTT.

This chain links TRBV27 with TRBJ2-7; no firm D call. The CDR3 contains 15 residues. Germline V gene data show CDR1 as MNHEY and CDR2 as SMNVEV (reference sequence). Trimming stripped 0 bases from V and 0 bases from J, with 9 bases between. The DNA of the CDR3 is TGTGCCAGCAGTTTATCAGGTCCCGGCTCCTACGAGCAGTACTTC. The encoded protein is CASSLSGPGSYEQYF.

This clone showed up just once. Other nucleotide sequences from this sample produce the same CDR3. The chain has TRBV11-2 and TRBJ1-1; D may be TRBD1 (5 bases). Trimming removed 1 base from V and 5 bases from J, with 8 bases in between. Germline CDR1 and CDR2: SGHAT and FQNNGV. The CDR3 is made up of 13 amino acids. The CDR3 sequence is CASSLVGGTEAFF. The CDR3 DNA reads TGTGCCAGCAGCTTAGTTGGGGGGACTGAAGCTTTCTTT.

The chain combines TRBV25-1 with TRBJ2-2; D is ambiguous. Trimming shortened V by 3 bases and J by 6 bases, and 8 bases separated the two germline ends. Per the germline V gene, CDR1 is MGHDK and CDR2 is SYGVNS. This CDR3 region has 13 residues. The CDR3 here is CASSDPAAGELFF. CDR3 DNA: TGTGCCAGCAGTGATCCGGCGGCCGGGGAGCTGTTTTTT.

This clone was found once. The DNA for the CDR3 is TGTGCCAGCAGCCCTCGACAGAACTCCTACAATGAGCAGTTCTTC. This encodes CASSPRQNSYNEQFF. The chain links TRBV7-9 to TRBJ2-1; tentative D call: TRBD1 (5 bases). The germline V gene encodes CDR1 SEHNR and CDR2 FQNEAQ (reference sequence). CDR3 length: 15 amino acids. V lost 5 bases to trimming and J lost 0 bases, with 11 bases between them. Combining the CDR3 with reference TRBV7-9 and TRBJ2-1 gives the whole variable domain DTGVSQNPRHKITKRGQNVTFRCDPISEHNRLYWYRQTLGQGPEFLTYFQNEAQLEKSRLLSDRFSAERPKGSFSTLEIQRTEQGDSAMYLCASSPRQNSYNEQFFGPGTRLTVL.

The chain links TRBV19 to TRBJ2-1; D not resolved. V was shortened by 5 bases and J by 7 bases, with 15 bases between the two germline ends. The CDR3 runs 14 residues. Germline CDR1 LNHDA, CDR2 SQIVND (reference sequence). The CDR3 DNA is TGTGCCAGTAGTGTTCCGGCGACTCGGAATGAGCAGTTCTTC. Translation: CASSVPATRNEQFF.

V is TRBV6-6 and J is TRBJ1-4, with D hard to call. V gave up 6 bases and J gave up 1 base, with 9 bases separating them. CDR1 is MNHNY and CDR2 is SVGAGI in the germline V gene (reference sequence). The CDR3 totals 14 residues. The CDR3 DNA follows: TGTGCCAGCAGCCACAGAGGAACTAATGAAAAACTGTTTTTT. This sequence encodes CASSHRGTNEKLFF.

The chain has TRBV7-8 and TRBJ1-4, with D unclear. V was pared by 7 bases and J by 8 bases, with 11 bases between. Germline V CDR1 and CDR2: SGHVS, FQNEAQ. This CDR3 spans 12 amino acids. The CDR3 spells CASNMGGEKLFF. The CDR3 nucleotides are TGTGCCAGCAACATGGGAGGAGAAAAACTGTTTTTT.

The genes are TRBV30 and TRBJ1-2; D possibly corresponds to TRBD1 (5 bases). V lost 2 bases and J 8 bases, leaving 21 bases between the germline ends. The CDR3 extends over 15 amino acids. Germline CDR1 is GTSNPN and CDR2 is SVGIG (reference sequence). The CDR3 DNA sequence: TGTGCCTGGAGTCGGGACCTTGCGTCCGGCTTCGGCTACACCTTC. It specifies CAWSRDLASGFGYTF.

The CDR3 spells CASSKTGDALPPPGELFF. CDR3 in DNA: TGTGCCAGCAGCAAGACAGGGGACGCTTTGCCCCCCCCCGGGGAGCTGTTTTTT. The V call is TRBV7-9, the J call TRBJ2-2; 8 nucleotides line up with TRBD1. After removal of 5 bases from V and 6 bases from J, the junction contained 17 bases not matched to a gene. The V gene's germline CDR1 is SEHNR and CDR2 FQNEAQ (reference sequence). The CDR3 is made up of 18 amino acids.

This chain links TRBV28 with TRBJ1-5; TRBD1 might be the D (6 bases). The length of the CDR3 is 14 residues. V lost 5 bases, J lost 4 bases, and 12 bases lay in between. Germline V CDR1 and CDR2: MDHEN, SYDVKM. The chain's CDR3 is CASSPGGQNQPQHF. The CDR3 region has the DNA TGTGCCAGCAGTCCCGGAGGACAGAATCAGCCCCAGCATTTT.

Only a few counts were recorded for this clone. The chain couples TRBV6-4 to TRBJ1-3; 8 nucleotides align to TRBD1. Germline CDR1 reads MRHNA; CDR2 reads SNTAGT. The CDR3 spans 14 residues. Trimming cost V 8 bases and J 2 bases; bases outside gene matches: 5. The CDR3 spells CASAPQGAGNTIYF. For the CDR3, the DNA is TGTGCCAGCGCCCCACAGGGGGCTGGAAACACCATATATTTT.

There are a few counts of this clone. The rearrangement uses TRBV7-2 and TRBJ1-3; D call uncertain. The CDR3 contains 16 residues. V lost 0 bases, J lost 8 bases, and 17 bases lay in between. The germline gives CDR1 SGHTA, CDR2 FQGNSA. The CDR3 nucleotides read TGTGCCAGCAGCTTAGCTCCCGCCGGCCCTATGCACACCATATATTTT. This encodes CASSLAPAGPMHTIYF.

The rearrangement links TRBV6-6 to TRBJ2-7, with D maybe TRBD2 (5 bases). The V end lost 6 bases, the J end lost 5 bases, and 14 bases lay between the germline ends. Looked up from germline, CDR1 is MNHNY and CDR2 is SVGAGI (reference sequence). The length of the CDR3 is 13 residues. For the CDR3, the DNA is TGTGCCAGCAGATTCACTAGTTTCGACGAGCAGTACTTC. It translates to CASRFTSFDEQYF.

In its sample, this clone was seen a few times. The genes are TRBV27 and TRBJ2-5; 10 bases fit TRBD2. Per germline, CDR1 MNHEY and CDR2 SMNVEV (reference sequence). CDR3 length: 16 amino acids. With 3 bases clipped from V and 9 bases from J, the junction kept 13 bases outside the gene matches. CDR3 in amino acids: CASSFGSGGGLGAQYF. CDR3 in DNA: TGTGCCAGCAGTTTCGGCAGCGGGGGGGGCCTCGGGGCCCAGTACTTC.

The chain uses TRBV5-4 and TRBJ2-1; D perhaps matches TRBD2 (5 bases). Looked up from germline, CDR1 is SGHNT and CDR2 is YYREEE (reference sequence). Trimming cost V 3 bases and J 12 bases, with 16 bases left between them. The CDR3 is 13 amino acids. The CDR3 DNA follows: TGTGCCAGCAGCTCCGGACTGGATCTGGTGCAGTTCTTC. Its translation is CASSSGLDLVQFF.

J is TRBJ2-1 and V is TRBV5-4; 8 bases agree with TRBD1. CDR1 and CDR2 (germline): SGHNT, YYREEE (reference sequence). The CDR3 length is 15 residues. The junction had 6 bases not matched to a gene; V was cut back by 3 bases and J by 4 bases. The CDR3 loop is CASSSGQGSYNEQFF. DNA for the CDR3: TGTGCCAGCAGCTCAGGACAGGGATCTTACAATGAGCAGTTCTTC.

For the CDR3, the DNA is TGCGCCAGCAGCCCTCAAGCGGGGGCGACCTACGAGCAGTACTTC. Its protein product is CASSPQAGATYEQYF. This chain connects TRBV5-1 to TRBJ2-7; 8 bases fit TRBD2. Germline V lookup: CDR1 SGHRS, CDR2 YFSETQ. J gave up 2 bases and V 4 bases, and 8 bases lay outside the gene matches. The CDR3 runs to 15 residues.

The rearrangement uses TRBV10-3 and TRBJ1-6; 7 bases line up with TRBD1. This CDR3 region has 14 residues. Per germline, CDR1 ENHRY and CDR2 SYGVKD. V shed 4 bases and J 6 bases; nucleotides not matched to a gene: 3. In DNA, the CDR3 is TGTGCCATCAGTGGACAGGGAAGTAATTCACCCCTCCACTTT. This codes for CAISGQGSNSPLHF.

This clone has just one count. The chain recombines TRBV10-3 with TRBJ1-1; D remains unclear. The CDR3 runs to 12 residues. V lost 6 bases and J 8 bases, leaving 13 bases between the germline ends. Per germline, CDR1 ENHRY and CDR2 SYGVKD. The CDR3 here is CAISRDRQEAFF. CDR3 DNA: TGTGCCATCAGCCGAGACCGTCAAGAAGCTTTCTTT.

This clone was seen more than once but under ten times. V gene TRBV5-6 combines with J gene TRBJ1-1; D remains ambiguous. Germline loops: CDR1 SGHDT, CDR2 YYEEEE. This CDR3 is built from 13 residues. V was shortened by 1 base and J by 1 base, with 5 bases between the two germline ends. CDR3 in DNA: TGTGCCAGCAGCTTGATAGCGAACACTGAAGCTTTCTTT. Translation: CASSLIANTEAFF.

This clone was seen a handful of times. This sequence joins TRBV27 and TRBJ2-5; D perhaps matches TRBD1 (5 bases). The CDR3 runs to 16 residues. Between the trimmed V and J ends, which lost 3 bases and 2 bases, there was a span of 16 bases. Germline lookup yields CDR1 MNHEY and CDR2 SMNVEV (reference sequence). The CDR3 sequence: CASSLWQGRGQETQYF. The DNA of the CDR3 is TGTGCCAGCAGTTTGTGGCAGGGAAGAGGACAAGAGACCCAGTACTTC.

J is TRBJ1-2 and V is TRBV30; 11 nucleotides agree with TRBD1. The CDR3 consists of 14 residues. The germline gives CDR1 GTSNPN, CDR2 SVGIG (reference sequence). V shed 0 bases, J shed 13 bases, and the junction held 10 bases outside the gene matches. CDR3 nucleotide sequence: TGTGCCTGGAGTGTACTTCGGGGACAGGGGGTCCTCACCTTC. Protein product: CAWSVLRGQGVLTF.